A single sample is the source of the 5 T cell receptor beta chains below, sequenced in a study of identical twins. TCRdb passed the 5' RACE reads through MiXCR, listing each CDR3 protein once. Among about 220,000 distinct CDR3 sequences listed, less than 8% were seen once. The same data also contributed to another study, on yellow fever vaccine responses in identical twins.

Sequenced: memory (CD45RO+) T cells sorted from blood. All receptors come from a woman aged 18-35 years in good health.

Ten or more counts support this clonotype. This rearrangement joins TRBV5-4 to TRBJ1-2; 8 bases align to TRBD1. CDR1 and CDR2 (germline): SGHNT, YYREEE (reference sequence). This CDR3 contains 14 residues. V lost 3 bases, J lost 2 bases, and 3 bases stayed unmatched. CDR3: CASSWGQENYGYTF. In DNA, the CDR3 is TGTGCCAGCAGCTGGGGACAGGAGAACTATGGCTACACCTTC.

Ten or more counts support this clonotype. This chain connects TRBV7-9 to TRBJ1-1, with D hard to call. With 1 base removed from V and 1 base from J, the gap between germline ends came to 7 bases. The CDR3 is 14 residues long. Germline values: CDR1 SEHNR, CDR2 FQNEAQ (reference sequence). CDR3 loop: CASSLEQWNTEAFF. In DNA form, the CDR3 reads TGTGCCAGCAGCTTAGAGCAGTGGAACACTGAAGCTTTCTTT.

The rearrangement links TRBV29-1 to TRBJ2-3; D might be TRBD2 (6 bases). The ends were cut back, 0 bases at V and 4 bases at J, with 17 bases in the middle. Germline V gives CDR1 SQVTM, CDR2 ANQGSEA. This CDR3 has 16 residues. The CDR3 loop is CSVEEGQGGIADTQYF. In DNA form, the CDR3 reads TGCAGCGTTGAAGAGGGGCAGGGCGGGATCGCAGATACGCAGTATTTT.

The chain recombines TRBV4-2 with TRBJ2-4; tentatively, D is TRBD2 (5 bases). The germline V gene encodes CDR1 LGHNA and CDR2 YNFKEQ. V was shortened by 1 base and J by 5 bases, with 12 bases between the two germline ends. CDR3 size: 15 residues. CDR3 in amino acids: CASSQVIGLENIQYF. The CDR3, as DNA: TGTGCCAGCAGCCAAGTAATCGGACTGGAAAACATTCAGTACTTC.

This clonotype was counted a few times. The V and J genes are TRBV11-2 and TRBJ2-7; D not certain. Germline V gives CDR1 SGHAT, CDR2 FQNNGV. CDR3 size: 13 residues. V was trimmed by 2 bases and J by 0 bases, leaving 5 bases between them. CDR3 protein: CASSLKASYEQYF. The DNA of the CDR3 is TGTGCCAGCAGCTTAAAAGCCTCCTACGAGCAGTACTTC.